This entry concerns a single T cell receptor (beta chain). The data derive from a study of T cells in Graves' hyperthyroidism and ophthalmopathy. Germline CDR1 and CDR2: SGHDT and YYEEEE. Trimming took 1 base from V and 8 from J; bases not matched to a gene: 20. The CDR3 is 20 amino acids. There were TCR beta CDR3 regions amplified from RNA transcripts. The TCR CDR3 first-round RT-PCR relied on the HTBI primer set. TCRdb re-called the multiplex PCR reads through MiXCR, storing one row per CDR3 protein. The sample has around 690,000 distinct CDR3 sequences; roughly 17% are singletons. The receptor was derived from a man aged 50-60 years with Graves' hyperthyroidism. The sequenced sample consisted of blood. This chain links TRBV5-6 with TRBJ2-1, with 11 bases identical to TRBD2. As DNA, the CDR3 is TGTGCCAGCAGCTTGAGGTCCTTAGCGGGAGGGCCGGGTTTCTTCGATGAGCAGTTCTTC. This sequence encodes CASSLRSLAGGPGFFDEQFF.